The 4 T cell receptor beta chains presented below share a single source sample, sequenced in a study of T cells in localized non-small cell lung cancer. The method was immunoSEQ multiplex PCR; TCRdb's version includes in-frame clones alone and lacks a portion of them. The table lists about 36,000 clones, roughly 87% of them singletons, with about 7.2% in the top ten. Sample: peripheral blood, taken before any cancer treatment. The receptors derive from a woman aged 35-70 years with stage I lung adenocarcinoma.

This sequence joins TRBV28 and TRBJ1-4; no definite D call. Trimming left V 6 bases short and J 5 bases short, with 13 bases between. This CDR3 is 14 amino acids long. CDR1 is MDHEN, CDR2 SYDVKM, per germline. The CDR3 here is CASSQLLGNEKLFF. The DNA for the CDR3 is TGTGCCAGCAGCCAGCTCCTGGGAAATGAAAAACTGTTTTTT.

To note about this clone: The junction shows a germline mismatch at one end, possibly a read error. This chain connects TRBV2 to TRBJ1-1; the D gene is possibly TRBD1 (5 bases). Germline CDR1 reads SNHLY; CDR2 reads FYNNEI. This CDR3 contains 14 residues. The CDR3 DNA follows: TGTGCCGGCAGTAAACAGGTGGTGAACACTGAAGCTTTCTTT. Protein sequence: CAGSKQVVNTEAFF.

The chain joins TRBV7-2 to TRBJ2-1; D is possibly TRBD1 or TRBD2 (5 bases each). V was cut by 8 bases and J by 4 bases, with 15 bases left in between. CDR1 SGHTA and CDR2 FQGNSA come from the germline V gene. CDR3 length: 14 residues. For the CDR3, the DNA is TGTGCCAGCCAGAAGAGGGGACCTTACAATGAGCAGTTCTTC. This translates into CASQKRGPYNEQFF.

CDR3 loop: CASKDRAGQPQHF. The CDR3 nucleotides read TGTGCCAGCAAAGACAGGGCCGGACAGCCCCAGCATTTT. The J gene is TRBJ1-5, the V gene TRBV6-5, with TRBD1 matching over 7 bases. V dropped 7 bases and J dropped 7; count of bases not matched to a gene: 7. Germline loops: CDR1 MNHEY, CDR2 SVGAGI. CDR3 length: 13 amino acids.